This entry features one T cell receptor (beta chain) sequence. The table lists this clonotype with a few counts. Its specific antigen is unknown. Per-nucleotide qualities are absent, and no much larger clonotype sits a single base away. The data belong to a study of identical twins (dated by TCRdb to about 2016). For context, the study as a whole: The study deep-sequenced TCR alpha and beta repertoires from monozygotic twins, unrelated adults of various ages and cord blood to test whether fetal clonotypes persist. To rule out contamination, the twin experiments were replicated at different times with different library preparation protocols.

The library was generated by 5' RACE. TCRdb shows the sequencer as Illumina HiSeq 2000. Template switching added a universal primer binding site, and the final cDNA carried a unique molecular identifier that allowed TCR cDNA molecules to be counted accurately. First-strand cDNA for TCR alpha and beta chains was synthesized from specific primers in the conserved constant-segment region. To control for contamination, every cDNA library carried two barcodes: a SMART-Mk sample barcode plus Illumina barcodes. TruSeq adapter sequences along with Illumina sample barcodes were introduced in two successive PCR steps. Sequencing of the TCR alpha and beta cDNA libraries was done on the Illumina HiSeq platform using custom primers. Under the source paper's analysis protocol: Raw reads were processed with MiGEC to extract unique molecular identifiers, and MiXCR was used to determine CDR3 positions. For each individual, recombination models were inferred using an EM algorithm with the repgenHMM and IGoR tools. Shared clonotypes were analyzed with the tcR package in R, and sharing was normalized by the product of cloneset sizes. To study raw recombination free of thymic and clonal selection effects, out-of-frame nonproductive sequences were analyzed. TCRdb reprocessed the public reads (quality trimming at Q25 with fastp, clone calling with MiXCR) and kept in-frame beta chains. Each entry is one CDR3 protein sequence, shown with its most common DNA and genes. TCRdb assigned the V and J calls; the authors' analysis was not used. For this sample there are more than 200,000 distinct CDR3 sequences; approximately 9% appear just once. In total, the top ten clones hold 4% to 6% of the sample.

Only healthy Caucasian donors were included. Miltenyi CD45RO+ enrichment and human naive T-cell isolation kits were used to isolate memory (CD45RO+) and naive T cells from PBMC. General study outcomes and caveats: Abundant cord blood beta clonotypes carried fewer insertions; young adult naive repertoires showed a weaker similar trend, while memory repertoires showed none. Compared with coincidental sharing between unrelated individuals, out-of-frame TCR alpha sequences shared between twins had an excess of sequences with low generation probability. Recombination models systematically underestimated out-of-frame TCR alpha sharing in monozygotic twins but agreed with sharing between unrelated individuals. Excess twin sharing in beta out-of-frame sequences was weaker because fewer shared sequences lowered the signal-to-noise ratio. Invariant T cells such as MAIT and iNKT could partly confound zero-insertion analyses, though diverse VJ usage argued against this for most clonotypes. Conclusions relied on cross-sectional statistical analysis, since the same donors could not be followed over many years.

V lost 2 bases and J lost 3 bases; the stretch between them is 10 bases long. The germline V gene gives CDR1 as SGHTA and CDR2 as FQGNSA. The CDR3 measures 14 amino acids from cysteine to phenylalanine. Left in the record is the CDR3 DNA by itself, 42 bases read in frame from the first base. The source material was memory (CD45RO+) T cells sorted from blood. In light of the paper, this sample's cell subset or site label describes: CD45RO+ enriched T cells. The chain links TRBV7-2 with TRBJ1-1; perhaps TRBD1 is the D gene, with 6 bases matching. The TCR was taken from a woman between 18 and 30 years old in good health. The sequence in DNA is TGTGCCAGCAGCTTATTCAGGGGCGACACTGAAGCTTTCTTT. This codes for CASSLFRGDTEAFF.